These 18 T cell receptor beta chains came from one sample sequenced in a study of T cells in Graves' hyperthyroidism and ophthalmopathy. Researchers took RNA transcripts and amplified the TCR beta CDR3 regions from them. Initially, a first-round RT-PCR of the TCR CDR3 employed the HTBI primer set. TCRdb recomputed calls from the multiplex PCR reads with MiXCR, one row per CDR3 protein. The sample carries 500,000 to 600,000 distinct CDR3 sequences, 40% to 50% recorded once. The sequenced sample was peripheral blood or thyroid tissue (not recorded which). The receptors originated from an adult woman with Graves' disease, either hyperthyroidism or ophthalmopathy (not recorded which).

Remarks on this clonotype: The CDR3 does not end in the conserved phenylalanine or tryptophan, so this is likely a read error. The DNA is left out, because the CDR3 cannot be placed on it with certainty; the CDR3 is given as TCRdb lists it. This chain connects TRBV11-2 to TRBJ2-5; the table's D gene call, TRBD1, was not cross checked with the DNA. The CDR3 totals 12 residues, both ends included. Germline V gives CDR1 SGHAT, CDR2 FQNNGV. This chain's CDR3 is CASSLRRVGRAL.

On this clonotype: The conserved phenylalanine or tryptophan is not found at the CDR3 terminus, so this likely reflects a read error. The DNA is omitted, as the CDR3 cannot be located on it reliably, and the CDR3 follows TCRdb's listing. The chain carries TRBV5-1 and TRBJ2-6; the D call in the table, TRBD1, was not verified against the DNA. The CDR3 spans 8 residues, counting both ends. Germline-derived CDR1 and CDR2 are SGHRS and YFSETQ. The CDR3 loop reads CASSSPGP.

The V gene is TRBV20-1, the J gene TRBJ1-5; D is uncertain. The CDR3 has 10 residues. Trimming shortened V by 4 bases and J by 11 bases, and 9 bases separated the two germline ends. Germline CDR1 DFQATT, CDR2 SNEGSKA (reference sequence). DNA of the CDR3: TGCAGTGCTACATTGGCGACCCAGCATTTT. It specifies CSATLATQHF.

This chain joins TRBV2 and TRBJ2-7; a weak D match, TRBD2 (6 bases). Germline V gene sequence: CDR1 SNHLY, CDR2 FYNNEI. Trimming removed 5 bases at V and 7 bases at J, with 18 bases between. This CDR3 spans 14 amino acids. The CDR3 loop is CASSQERAGPEQYF. CDR3 DNA sequence: TGTGCCAGCAGTCAAGAGCGGGCAGGTCCGGAGCAGTACTTC.

The chain recombines TRBV7-2 with TRBJ2-5; 12 bases line up with TRBD2. The CDR3 covers 14 residues. Germline trimming cut 5 bases from V and 7 bases from J; bases unmatched to any gene: 5. Germline lookup yields CDR1 SGHTA and CDR2 FQGNSA. The CDR3 here is CASSPTSGSMTQYF. The CDR3 DNA reads as TGTGCCAGCAGCCCGACTAGCGGGAGTATGACCCAGTACTTC.

The genes are TRBV7-2 and TRBJ2-5; either TRBD1 or TRBD2 may fit D (5 bases each). Germline CDR1 SGHTA, CDR2 FQGNSA. The CDR3 has 14 residues. Trimming removed 1 base at V and 5 bases at J, with 11 bases between. In nucleotides, the CDR3 is TGTGCCAGCAGCTTAGTGGGGACGGCGGAGACCCAGTACTTC. Protein: CASSLVGTAETQYF.

V gene TRBV29-1 combines with J gene TRBJ1-5, with 9 bases matching TRBD1. The length of the CDR3 is 12 residues. CDR1 and CDR2 (germline): SQVTM, ANQGSEA. Germline trimming cut 6 bases from V and 11 bases from J; bases unmatched to any gene: 8. Here the CDR3 DNA reads TGCAGCGTAGTACAGGGGGCTGGGACCCAGCATTTT. Protein: CSVVQGAGTQHF.

Turning to this clonotype: The junction differs from germline at one of its ends, possibly a read error. This chain links TRBV20-1 with TRBJ2-2, with D tentatively TRBD2 (6 bases). The CDR3 spans 15 residues. Per germline, CDR1 DFQATT and CDR2 SNEGSKA (reference sequence). DNA for the CDR3: TGCAGTGTTAGAGTAACGGGAGAGGACACCGGGGAGCTGTTTTTT. This encodes CSVRVTGEDTGELFF.

This rearrangement joins TRBV20-1 to TRBJ1-2; 7 bases line up with TRBD1. V lost 3 bases to trimming and J lost 4 bases; unmatched junction nucleotides: 5. The CDR3 runs 13 residues. Germline V gene sequence: CDR1 DFQATT, CDR2 SNEGSKA (reference sequence). CDR3 protein: CSARGDSSYGYTF. The CDR3 region has the DNA TGCAGTGCTAGGGGGGACAGCTCCTATGGCTACACCTTC.

This clonotype was recorded many times. This sequence joins TRBV7-8 and TRBJ1-3, with D unresolved. The CDR3 is made up of 18 amino acids. Trimming took 1 base from V and 0 from J, leaving 16 bases between them. CDR1 and CDR2 (germline): SGHVS, FQNEAQ. CDR3 nucleotides: TGTGCCAGCAGCTTAGTTTTGGGCAGACTTTCCTCTGGAAACACCATATATTTT. Protein: CASSLVLGRLSSGNTIYF.

This rearrangement joins TRBV19 to TRBJ2-7; 7 positions match TRBD2. Unmatched junction bases numbered 3, after V lost 4 bases and J lost 3 bases. This CDR3 is 13 amino acids long. Germline-derived CDR1 and CDR2 are LNHDA and SQIVND (reference sequence). CDR3: CASSTTSIYEQYF. CDR3 sequence (DNA): TGTGCCAGTAGTACGACTAGCATCTACGAGCAGTACTTC.

This clonotype has a count of ten or more. This chain uses TRBV19 with TRBJ2-2, with D possibly TRBD2 on 5 matching bases. V was pared by 5 bases and J by 4 bases, with 14 bases between. The CDR3 runs to 15 residues. In germline, CDR1 is LNHDA, CDR2 SQIVND (reference sequence). CDR3 DNA: TGTGCCAGTAGTCGCGGACCCGAGGGCACCGGGGAGCTGTTTTTT. Translation: CASSRGPEGTGELFF.

V gene TRBV10-3 combines with J gene TRBJ2-7; TRBD2 agrees at 9 bases. There are 14 residues in the CDR3. After removal of 8 bases from V and 2 bases from J, the junction contained 7 bases not matched to a gene. The V gene's germline CDR1 is ENHRY and CDR2 SYGVKD. The CDR3 sequence: CAIRRTSEAYEQYF. DNA for the CDR3: TGTGCCATCCGACGGACTAGCGAGGCCTACGAGCAGTACTTC.

The genes are TRBV11-2 and TRBJ2-7, with 10 bases aligning to TRBD1. This CDR3 has 15 residues. V was pared by 5 bases and J by 4 bases, with 8 bases of the junction left unmatched. Per the germline V gene, CDR1 is SGHAT and CDR2 is FQNNGV. As DNA, the CDR3 is TGTGCCAGCAGCACGGGGACAGGGGAGACGTACGAGCAGTACTTC. Translated: CASSTGTGETYEQYF.

This clonotype was detected many times. The chain carries TRBV10-3 and TRBJ2-5, with D perhaps assigned TRBD1 or TRBD2 (6 bases each). With 3 bases removed from V and 1 base from J, the gap between germline ends came to 9 bases. Germline CDR1 reads ENHRY; CDR2 reads SYGVKD. The CDR3 has 14 residues. The CDR3 sequence is CAISEGGIQETQYF. In DNA, the CDR3 is TGTGCCATCAGTGAAGGGGGGATCCAAGAGACCCAGTACTTC.

This clonotype was recorded many times. The chain recombines TRBV5-1 with TRBJ1-3; D is possibly TRBD1 (6 bases). CDR3 length equals 17 residues. Trimming took off 4 bases at V and 1 base at J, with 18 bases between the two ends. CDR1 is SGHRS, CDR2 YFSETQ, per germline. The CDR3 nucleotides are TGCGCCAGCAGCACCAGACCAGCAGGGGAATCTGGAAACACCATATATTTT. Protein: CASSTRPAGESGNTIYF.

This clonotype occurred many times. The chain links TRBV24-1 to TRBJ2-2; perhaps TRBD1 as D (6 bases). There are 16 residues in the CDR3. V lost 5 bases and J lost 2, with 14 bases in between. Germline CDR1 reads KGHDR; CDR2 reads SFDVKD. The CDR3 coding sequence is TGTGCCACCAGTGCCATTAACAGGGATAACACCGGGGAGCTGTTTTTT. It encodes CATSAINRDNTGELFF.

The chain has TRBV29-1 and TRBJ1-1; D is unresolved. The CDR3 runs to 14 residues. Germline CDR1 SQVTM, CDR2 ANQGSEA. As DNA, the CDR3 is TGCAGTGCTAGAGATCGCCCGGTGGACACTGAAGCTTTCTTT. It yields the protein CSARDRPVDTEAFF.